The next 22 T cell receptor beta chains were all read from a single sample in a study of CXCR3-negative and CXCR3-positive naive CD8 T cells. The antigens of these receptors remain unknown. The authors prepared UMI-labeled TRB cDNA libraries by 5' RACE. Following a re-call of the 5' RACE reads, TCRdb has one entry per CDR3 protein and lacks DNA. The sample's table shows more than 100,000 distinct CDR3 sequences. Points from the study as a whole: In CXCR3-positive naive cells, the TRB CDR3s were more hydrophobic than in CXCR3-negative naive cells.

Sample: naive CXCR3+ CD8+ T cells from blood. Subset reported: CD45RO-CCR7+CD27+CD95- naive CD8+ T cells expressing CXCR3 (TNR3+). The receptor set was obtained from a human donor in good health. Some clones in this sample may be carry-over from other donors' samples.

The chain joins TRBV12-3 or TRBV12-4 to TRBJ2-7; TCRdb selects TRBD1, and the lack of DNA leaves this call unchecked. The CDR3 runs 13 residues. CDR3 protein: CASSRTRTYEQYF.

The rearrangement uses TRBV7-9 and TRBJ2-5; the TRBD2 assignment by TCRdb is unverifiable without DNA. Germline V gene sequence: CDR1 SEHNR, CDR2 FQNEAQ (reference sequence). The CDR3 totals 18 residues. CDR3 residues: CASSLALGLAGGLETQYF. Filled out from reference TRBV7-9 and TRBJ2-5, the complete variable domain reads DTGVSQNPRHKITKRGQNVTFRCDPISEHNRLYWYRQTLGQGPEFLTYFQNEAQLEKSRLLSDRFSAERPKGSFSTLEIQRTEQGDSAMYLCASSLALGLAGGLETQYFGPGTRLLVL.

The chain couples TRBV7-4 to TRBJ2-1; the TRBD1 assignment by TCRdb is unverifiable without DNA. This CDR3 region has 17 residues. Germline CDR1 and CDR2: SGHVT and SQSDAQ. The CDR3 spells CASSAHLRDRAYNEQFF.

V is TRBV20-1 and J is TRBJ2-7. The length of the CDR3 is 12 residues. The germline V gene encodes CDR1 DFQATT and CDR2 SNEGSKA (reference sequence). The CDR3 region is CSAREAGYEQYF.

The chain carries TRBV7-9 and TRBJ1-1; without DNA, the TCRdb call of TRBD1 cannot be checked. The germline V gene encodes CDR1 SEHNR and CDR2 FQNEAQ (reference sequence). CDR3 length equals 13 residues. The CDR3 spells CASSFQGATEAFF.

The chain carries TRBV4-1 and TRBJ2-7; as DNA is missing, the TRBD1 call by TCRdb cannot be tested. Germline values: CDR1 MGHRA, CDR2 YSYEKL. The CDR3 is 16 amino acids. This chain's CDR3 is CASSPGTGIVGYEQYF.

V gene TRBV28 combines with J gene TRBJ2-7. CDR1 is MDHEN, CDR2 SYDVKM, per germline. The CDR3 length is 13 residues. CDR3 amino acids: CASSFAGNYEQYF.

The chain recombines TRBV25-1 with TRBJ2-3; as DNA is missing, the TRBD2 call by TCRdb cannot be tested. This CDR3 spans 15 amino acids. Germline CDR1 reads MGHDK; CDR2 reads SYGVNS. CDR3: CASSGTSESTDTQYF.

This chain connects TRBV6-5 to TRBJ2-7; TCRdb's D gene call, TRBD1, goes unchecked for lack of DNA. The CDR3 sequence is 12 residues long. Germline loops: CDR1 MNHEY, CDR2 SVGAGI. CDR3 region: CASSQGDYEQYF.

The chain couples TRBV20-1 to TRBJ2-7. The CDR3 runs 12 residues. CDR1 and CDR2 from the germline V gene are DFQATT and SNEGSKA (reference sequence). CDR3 protein: CSARVPYYEQYF.

The genes are TRBV2 and TRBJ2-7; TCRdb designates TRBD2, a call that cannot be tested without DNA. Per the germline V gene, CDR1 is SNHLY and CDR2 is FYNNEI. The CDR3 is made up of 13 amino acids. The chain's CDR3 is CASSEGLAYEQYF.

The J gene is TRBJ2-7, the V gene TRBV28; TCRdb gives TRBD1 as the D gene, but with no DNA this cannot be confirmed. Germline V lookup: CDR1 MDHEN, CDR2 SYDVKM. The CDR3 runs 16 residues. The CDR3 loop reads CASSLGARDRGYEQYF.

This chain links TRBV29-1 with TRBJ2-1; the D call from TCRdb, TRBD1, cannot be confirmed without DNA. This CDR3 contains 13 residues. Germline CDR1 and CDR2: SQVTM and ANQGSEA. The CDR3 reads CSVVSGGFGEQFF.

The chain has TRBV5-1 and TRBJ1-1; TCRdb outputs TRBD1, but without DNA this stays unchecked. The V gene's germline CDR1 is SGHRS and CDR2 YFSETQ. The CDR3 is made up of 14 amino acids. The CDR3 reads CASSLGQANTEAFF.

This chain uses TRBV20-1 with TRBJ1-2. The CDR3 has 14 amino acids. Germline V gene sequence: CDR1 DFQATT, CDR2 SNEGSKA (reference sequence). The CDR3 loop is CSASQVGLDYGYTF.

The genes are TRBV7-9 and TRBJ2-5; TCRdb's D call, TRBD2, is unchecked because there is no DNA. Germline values: CDR1 SEHNR, CDR2 FQNEAQ (reference sequence). The CDR3 contains 14 residues. The chain's CDR3 is CASSSSGSGGTQYF.

The genes are TRBV9 and TRBJ1-1; TCRdb names TRBD1, which stays unverified in the absence of DNA. The CDR3 length is 15 residues. Per the germline V gene, CDR1 is SGDLS and CDR2 is YYNGEE. CDR3 sequence: CASSRSGSGGTEAFF.

The chain is built from TRBV14 and TRBJ2-1; TCRdb's D call of TRBD1 is untestable without DNA. Germline V gene sequence: CDR1 SGHDN, CDR2 FVKESK. The CDR3 runs to 14 residues. The CDR3 sequence: CANSQTGGYNEQFF.

The chain joins TRBV7-3 to TRBJ2-3; as DNA is missing, the TRBD2 call by TCRdb cannot be tested. The CDR3 has 15 amino acids. Germline V lookup: CDR1 SGHTA, CDR2 FQGTGA. CDR3 region: CASSLIGGRGDTQYF.

The genes are TRBV12-3 or TRBV12-4 and TRBJ2-1; checking the TCRdb D call of TRBD1 is not possible without DNA. CDR3 length equals 17 residues. The CDR3 reads CASRLEPGQGDRYEQFF.

J is TRBJ2-7 and V is TRBV6-2 or TRBV6-3; there is no DNA to check the TCRdb D call of TRBD2. The CDR3 totals 14 residues. In germline, CDR1 is MNHEY, CDR2 SVGEGT. CDR3 loop: CASSYGTSGYEQYF.

CDR3 residues: CASSSLRPTTYNNEQFF. The chain couples TRBV7-6 to TRBJ2-1. Germline CDR1 is SGHVS and CDR2 is FNYEAQ. The CDR3 is 17 amino acids.